This TCR beta chain originates from a study of T cell responses to AZD1222 COVID-19 vaccine (dated by TCRdb to about 2021). Concerning the study at large: A total of 230 or so trial participants underwent TCR sequencing, of whom 200 to 220 received two doses of AZD1222 and some 25 received two doses of the MenACWY control vaccine. Trial participants were enrolled by age into subgroups of 18-55, 56-69 and 70-plus years, and about 150, 27 and 61 TCR-sequenced participants, respectively, were included in these subgroups.

V is shortened by 0 bases, J by 2 bases, and the region joining them spans 6 bases. From the cysteine up to the phenylalanine, the CDR3 has a length of 14 residues. Solely the CDR3 DNA is kept, with 42 bases framed from the first base. CDR1 is given as SGHDT and CDR2 as YYEEEE, both from the germline V gene. Explained via the paper, the time point label denotes: about 28 days (+/-7) after the second vaccine dose. Because spike-specific TCR depth and breadth did not differ between the two schedules, AZD1222 recipients who got a second dose at roughly 4 weeks were pooled with those who got a second dose at roughly 12 weeks. Samples from vaccinated people were obtained from the UK trials COV001 and COV002, which included a single-blind randomized controlled phase 2/3 trial of AZD1222 (ChAdOx1 nCoV-19) in healthy adults. For TCRbeta chain sequencing, PBMC samples were collected from trial participants at day 0 and at day 28 after the second dose.

On the study overall, not on this receptor specifically: Most participants were white British and females outnumbered males, and the authors suggested that clonal diversity may have been underestimated. Reportedly, close to half of the unique spike-specific TCRs recognized epitopes lying outside the regions that are mutated in the B.1.351 and B.1.1.7 variants. Spike-specific TCR breadth and depth rose significantly after two AZD1222 doses compared with day 0 and with MenACWY recipients. The whole spike protein was spanned by vaccine-associated CD4 TCRs, and dominant responses were seen in regions 160-218 and 743-854. In the small 56-69-year group, the increase in depth fell short of significance, most likely because of low power. Because no day 14 peak-response samples were available, repertoires were characterized only after the peak T cell response. Conclusions about previously exposed vaccinees were limited because only six or seven AZD1222 recipients were SARS-CoV-2 seropositive at baseline.

The CDR3 regions of human TCRbeta chains were subjected to immunosequencing. The source study handled its data this way. TCRs in the repertoires were matched against a reference library of SARS-CoV-2-specific TCRs that had been generated with the MIRA antigen-specificity platform. Breadth was defined as the fraction of unique TCRs that were SARS-CoV-2-associated. Depth was defined as the fraction of total T cells that were SARS-CoV-2-associated. Each spike-specific TCR was assigned to its reactive spike region and to a CD4 or CD8 class using the MIRA data. Log10-transformed breadth and depth values were compared by one-way ANOVA with Sidak's multiple comparisons tests. TCRdb carries this immuneACCESS record with in-frame sequences only. Its versions omit some clonotypes, under half of them owing to an unresolved V gene in the studies checked, with the rest unexplained. For V, J and clone size, that table is used; D and trimming come from the DNA. For this sample there are 150,000 to 200,000 clones; 94% appear just once. The ten largest clones capture over 4.5% of the sample.

About this clone itself: This clone's antigen is unknown. It has no much larger one-base neighbor in the sample; base qualities were not kept.

The TCR comes from an adult who received the AZD1222 COVID-19 vaccine. The material was peripheral blood, obtained 28 days after the second AZD1222 dose. The rearrangement combines TRBV5-6 with TRBJ1-3; no D gene can be assigned with confidence. The CDR3 has the sequence CASSLAPAGNTIYF. In nucleotide form, the sequence is TGTGCCAGCAGCTTGGCACCGGCTGGAAACACCATATATTTT.